The 29 T cell receptor beta chains listed next were all sequenced from one sample in a study of graft-versus-host responses after intestinal transplantation. Antigens of these TCRs are unknown. Generated by immunoSEQ multiplex PCR, the TCRdb table keeps only in-frame clones and is missing some. The table records 80,000 to 90,000 clones, roughly 90% of them present only once. Here the sequenced sample was unstimulated CD4+ T cells sorted from spleen or lymph node cells, taken before intestinal transplant. These receptors were collected from a human donor who received an intestinal transplant.

CDR3: CASAPTGGETEAFF. DNA of the CDR3: TGTGCTAGTGCCCCGACAGGGGGCGAGACTGAAGCTTTCTTT. V and J are TRBV12-5 and TRBJ1-1; 10 positions match TRBD1. J lost 5 bases, V lost 7 bases, and 7 bases had no gene match. CDR1 and CDR2 (germline): LGHNT, FRNRAP. The CDR3 runs to 14 residues.

In its sample, this clone was seen once. The genes are TRBV19 and TRBJ1-2; 12 bases match TRBD1. Germline assignment: CDR1 LNHDA and CDR2 SQIVND (reference sequence). The CDR3 sequence is 14 residues long. V shed 7 bases and J 8 bases; nucleotides not matched to a gene: 8. Here the CDR3 reads CASTARDRGHGYTF. The CDR3, as DNA: TGTGCCAGTACCGCCCGGGACAGGGGGCACGGCTACACCTTC.

The chain is built from TRBV18 and TRBJ2-5, with D uncertain. V dropped 3 bases and J dropped 5 bases, with 10 bases sitting between them. The CDR3 consists of 13 residues. Germline V gene sequence: CDR1 KGHSH, CDR2 LQKENI. The CDR3 sequence: CASSPDISETQYF. In nucleotides, the CDR3 is TGTGCCAGCTCACCCGACATCAGCGAGACCCAGTACTTC.

The chain's CDR3 is CASSLTPGTGAWGYTF. CDR3 nucleotides: TGCGCCAGCAGCTTGACCCCCGGGACAGGGGCGTGGGGCTACACCTTC. The V call is TRBV5-1, the J call TRBJ1-2, with 10 bases lining up with TRBD1. V lost 1 base to trimming and J lost 8 bases; unmatched junction nucleotides: 11. CDR1 is SGHRS, CDR2 YFSETQ, per germline. CDR3 length equals 16 residues.

The chain has TRBV7-2 and TRBJ2-2; D might be TRBD2 (5 bases). Trimming left V 1 base short and J 4 bases short, with 10 bases between. Germline V gene sequence: CDR1 SGHTA, CDR2 FQGNSA. The CDR3 has 15 amino acids. The CDR3 is CASSLGTGSTGELFF. The CDR3, as DNA: TGTGCCAGCAGCTTAGGGACTGGGTCCACCGGGGAGCTGTTTTTT.

The DNA of the CDR3 is TGCGCCAGCACCCCCGGAGGGGGCGCTTATGGCTACACCTTC. This codes for CASTPGGGAYGYTF. This sequence joins TRBV10-2 and TRBJ1-2; 7 positions agree with TRBD1. CDR1 is WSHSY and CDR2 is SAAADI in the germline V gene. The CDR3 length is 14 residues. V gave up 7 bases and J gave up 5 bases; unmatched junction bases: 10.

The rearrangement joins TRBV6-6 to TRBJ1-5; 11 bases are a match to TRBD1. The CDR3 covers 13 residues. Trimming took 8 bases from V and 5 from J; bases not matched to a gene: 2. Per the germline V gene, CDR1 is MNHNY and CDR2 is SVGAGI (reference sequence). CDR3 nucleotide sequence: TGTGCCAGCCGGACAGGGGGCTATCAGCCCCAGCATTTT. It specifies CASRTGGYQPQHF.

The chain has TRBV9 and TRBJ2-5; D possibly corresponds to TRBD2 (7 bases). Germline V lookup: CDR1 SGDLS, CDR2 YYNGEE. The CDR3 length is 14 residues. Trimming stripped 3 bases from V and 10 bases from J, with 19 bases between. The CDR3 nucleotides are TGTGCCAGCAGCGCTGAGGGGAGGGGGGCGGACCAGTACTTC. As protein: CASSAEGRGADQYF.

J is TRBJ2-6 and V is TRBV12-2; no check of the table's D call, TRBD2, against the DNA was made. TRBV12-2 is annotated as a pseudogene. The CDR3 totals 17 residues. The CDR3 DNA follows: TGTGCAAGTCGCCCGCACGGGGGGCGAAGGGGGGCCAACGTCCTGACTTTC. It codes for CASRPHGGRRGANVLTF.

The chain recombines TRBV6-1 with TRBJ2-1; D is undetermined. V shed 1 base and J shed 1 base, with 8 bases lying between them. The germline V gene encodes CDR1 MNHNS and CDR2 SASEGT. CDR3 size: 15 residues. CDR3 in amino acids: CASSEDRRSYNEQFF. CDR3 in DNA: TGTGCCAGCAGTGAAGACCGGCGGTCCTACAATGAGCAGTTCTTC.

The V and J genes are TRBV19 and TRBJ2-5; D is perhaps TRBD1 (5 bases). The CDR3 consists of 13 residues. Germline V gene lookup returns CDR1 LNHDA and CDR2 SQIVND (reference sequence). Deletions cut 8 bases from V and 6 bases from J, with 16 bases between. CDR3 residues: CASGPQGEKTQYF. The CDR3 nucleotides are TGTGCCAGTGGCCCCCAGGGTGAAAAGACCCAGTACTTC. Full variable domain (rest looked up from reference TRBV19 and TRBJ2-5): DGGITQSPKYLFRKEGQNVTLSCEQNLNHDAMYWYRQDPGQGLRLIYYSQIVNDFQKGDIAEGYSVSREKKESFPLTVTSAQKNPTAFYLCASGPQGEKTQYFGPGTRLLVL.

The rearrangement links TRBV19 to TRBJ2-7; D is uncertain. Germline values: CDR1 LNHDA, CDR2 SQIVND (reference sequence). V gave up 4 bases and J gave up 2 bases, with 12 bases separating them. This CDR3 contains 14 residues. For the CDR3, the DNA is TGTGCCAGTAGTAACGCCTTAGGAGCCTACGAGCAGTACTTC. Translation: CASSNALGAYEQYF.

This chain joins TRBV7-9 and TRBJ1-1, with 11 bases aligning to TRBD1. CDR1 and CDR2 (germline): SEHNR, FQNEAQ (reference sequence). V trimming: 5 bases; J trimming: 3 bases; junction bases outside the gene matches: 5. This CDR3 is built from 15 residues. The CDR3 DNA reads as TGTGCCAGCAGCAGGCGGACAGGGGGCGACACTGAAGCTTTCTTT. Translation: CASSRRTGGDTEAFF.

The rearrangement uses TRBV4-1 and TRBJ1-5; D is uncertain. Trimming pared 0 bases from V and 6 bases from J, leaving 12 bases between. Germline V lookup: CDR1 MGHRA, CDR2 YSYEKL. This CDR3 has 15 residues. The chain's CDR3 is CASSQEVGVSQPQHF. In DNA, the CDR3 is TGCGCCAGCAGCCAAGAAGTCGGTGTGAGTCAGCCCCAGCATTTT.

The CDR3 region is CSVAGLAGGWGTQYF. The CDR3 DNA sequence: TGCAGCGTGGCCGGACTAGCGGGGGGATGGGGTACGCAGTATTTT. The V and J genes are TRBV29-1 and TRBJ2-3, with 14 nucleotides matching TRBD2. Germline-derived CDR1 and CDR2 are SQVTM and ANQGSEA. This CDR3 is 15 amino acids long. V shed 6 bases and J 8 bases; nucleotides not matched to a gene: 10.

The chain joins TRBV5-1 to TRBJ2-7, with 7 nucleotides matching TRBD1. With V trimmed by 1 base and J by 0 bases, 4 bases remained unmatched. Germline V gives CDR1 SGHRS, CDR2 YFSETQ. The CDR3 has 15 residues. The CDR3 DNA reads as TGCGCCAGCAGCTTGCTGACAGGGACCTCCTACGAGCAGTACTTC. Its translation is CASSLLTGTSYEQYF.

This clone was seen a single time. The chain couples TRBV4-1 to TRBJ2-5, with D possibly matching TRBD2 (5 bases). The CDR3 spans 15 residues. Germline V CDR1 and CDR2: MGHRA, YSYEKL. V dropped 1 base and J dropped 5 bases, with 14 bases sitting between them. As DNA, the CDR3 is TGCGCCAGCAGCCAAGCTCCAGCGGAAGGGGAGACCCAGTACTTC. Protein product: CASSQAPAEGETQYF.

The rearrangement uses TRBV10-3 and TRBJ2-7; 9 bases line up with TRBD1. The CDR3 has 16 amino acids. Germline V CDR1 and CDR2: ENHRY, SYGVKD. V shed 0 bases, J shed 5 bases, and the junction held 8 bases outside the gene matches. CDR3 coding DNA: TGTGCCATCAGTGAGTCATGGGACAGGGCTGCCCACGAGCAGTACTTC. It codes for CAISESWDRAAHEQYF.

The J gene is TRBJ1-2, the V gene TRBV6-5; D remains ambiguous. The CDR3 has 13 amino acids. CDR1 and CDR2 from the germline V gene are MNHEY and SVGAGI. V was clipped by 4 bases and J by 4 bases, with 10 bases between them. CDR3 bases: TGTGCCAGCAGTTTTCGGAGCGGCTATGGCTACACCTTC. This encodes CASSFRSGYGYTF.

In DNA form, the CDR3 reads TGCGCCAGCAGCTCGTCGGGGGTCCTAAGGGAGACCCAGTACTTC. Protein sequence: CASSSSGVLRETQYF. J is TRBJ2-5 and V is TRBV5-1, with D perhaps matching TRBD2 (6 bases). Germline V lookup: CDR1 SGHRS, CDR2 YFSETQ. Trimming stripped 3 bases from V and 5 bases from J, with 17 bases between. The CDR3 consists of 15 residues. Variable domain in full (rest from reference TRBV5-1 and TRBJ2-5): KAGVTQTPRYLIKTRGQQVTLSCSPISGHRSVSWYQQTPGQGLQFLFEYFSETQRNKGNFPGRFSGRQFSNSRSEMNVSTLELGDSALYLCASSSSGVLRETQYFGPGTRLLVL.

CDR3 residues: CASSEAAAGGWETQYF. The CDR3 bases are TGTGCCAGCAGTGAAGCGGCAGCGGGGGGTTGGGAGACCCAGTACTTC. The chain employs TRBV2 and TRBJ2-5; 9 bases fit TRBD2. The CDR3 has 16 residues. Germline trimming cut 0 bases from V and 5 bases from J; bases unmatched to any gene: 7. Germline values: CDR1 SNHLY, CDR2 FYNNEI.

This chain joins TRBV10-3 and TRBJ1-6, with D tentatively TRBD1 (5 bases). Germline loops: CDR1 ENHRY, CDR2 SYGVKD. V was cut by 0 bases and J by 7 bases, with 7 bases left in between. The CDR3 is 14 residues long. The DNA of the CDR3 is TGTGCCATCAGTGAGTCTGGGGGGAATTCACCCCTCCACTTT. As protein: CAISESGGNSPLHF.

The chain combines TRBV10-3 with TRBJ1-2; TRBD1 might be the D (6 bases). This CDR3 has 17 residues. Trimming removed 2 bases from V and 4 bases from J, with 20 bases in between. The germline CDR1 and CDR2 sequences are ENHRY and SYGVKD. The CDR3 DNA is TGTGCCATCAGTGAGATTACACCAGGGGTCGGAGCCTATGGCTACACCTTC. This translates into CAISEITPGVGAYGYTF.

The V gene is TRBV10-3, the J gene TRBJ1-5, with D perhaps matching TRBD1 (5 bases). This CDR3 has 18 residues. CDR1 is ENHRY, CDR2 SYGVKD, per germline. V was shortened by 5 bases and J by 2 bases, with 22 bases between the two germline ends. This CDR3 reads CAISRGYEVGSGNQPQHF. In DNA, the CDR3 is TGTGCCATCAGTAGGGGATATGAGGTTGGGTCCGGCAATCAGCCCCAGCATTTT.

The genes are TRBV6-1 and TRBJ1-4; the match to TRBD1 covers 8 bases. The CDR3 is made up of 15 amino acids. The J segment lost 8 bases and the V segment lost 3 bases, leaving 8 bases of the junction unmatched. Germline assignment: CDR1 MNHNS and CDR2 SASEGT. CDR3 region: CASSDSGTGLEKLFF. The CDR3 nucleotides read TGTGCCAGCAGTGATTCCGGGACAGGACTCGAAAAACTGTTTTTT.

The genes are TRBV29-1 and TRBJ1-2; 8 nucleotides line up with TRBD1. Germline V gene sequence: CDR1 SQVTM, CDR2 ANQGSEA. The CDR3 covers 12 residues. Trimming took 6 bases from V and 5 from J; bases not matched to a gene: 5. DNA of the CDR3: TGCAGCGTAGGACAGGGTGGATATGGCTACACCTTC. This encodes CSVGQGGYGYTF.

This clone appeared a few times. V and J are TRBV6-6 and TRBJ2-7, with D possibly matching TRBD2 (5 bases). CDR3 length equals 15 residues. Trimming shortened V by 2 bases and J by 5 bases, and 16 bases separated the two germline ends. In germline, CDR1 is MNHNY, CDR2 SVGAGI (reference sequence). The CDR3 here is CASSYPELEGHEQYF. The CDR3 DNA reads TGTGCCAGCAGTTACCCCGAATTAGAGGGCCACGAGCAGTACTTC.

This chain uses TRBV11-3 with TRBJ2-7; TRBD2 agrees at 8 bases. Unmatched junction bases numbered 12, after V lost 5 bases and J lost 3 bases. This CDR3 has 16 residues. Germline-derived CDR1 and CDR2 are SGHNT and YENEEA. CDR3 amino acids: CASSPGGGPLHYEQYF. The CDR3 DNA reads as TGTGCCAGCAGCCCCGGCGGGGGGCCCCTACACTACGAGCAGTACTTC.

J is TRBJ1-1 and V is TRBV5-1; possible D gene TRBD1, 5 bases. The CDR3 has 15 amino acids. Trimming removed 0 bases at V and 0 bases at J, with 9 bases between. Germline loops: CDR1 SGHRS, CDR2 YFSETQ. The CDR3 reads CASSLVWGVNTEAFF. The CDR3 DNA follows: TGCGCCAGCAGCTTGGTGTGGGGGGTGAACACTGAAGCTTTCTTT.